This T cell receptor beta chain is drawn from a study of blood T cell repertoires in COVID-19. Study context: Acute and convalescent COVID-19 specimens originated in the United States, Italy and Spain.

TCRdb's table, derived via immunoSEQ multiplex PCR, lists solely in-frame clones and lacks some. The sample gives some 360,000 clones, 70% to 90% of which show up once; about 2.3% is in the top ten. CDR1 LGHDT and CDR2 YNNKEL come from the germline V gene (reference sequence). Trimming cost V 5 bases and J 7 bases; bases outside gene matches: 7. This CDR3 region has 13 residues. The source of this sequence is a woman aged 55-75 years with COVID-19, enrolled during active disease. The genes are TRBV3-1 (or the pseudogene TRBV3-2) and TRBJ2-7; 8 nucleotides agree with TRBD1. The material sequenced was peripheral blood. Written as DNA, the CDR3 is TGTGCCAGCAGCGCACAGGGGGTGCGGGAGCAGTACTTC. Its translation is CASSAQGVREQYF.